These T cell receptor beta chains were read from a single sample in a study of shared clonotypes between healthy human individuals. This table comes from immunoSEQ multiplex PCR, and its TCRdb copy is limited to in-frame clones, with some not included. The data show roughly 1 million clones, about 80% seen once. Sequences were obtained from memory CD4+ T cells sorted from blood. The origin of the receptors is a man aged 18 to 30 in good health. Each CDR3 is given with its conserved first and last residue. Rows may omit the clone size; those that give it use once, few, many or a size class.

abundance: few
v_gene: TRBV6-6
j_gene: TRBJ2-2
CDR3aa: CASSFAPGELFF

abundance: few
v_gene: TRBV5-6
j_gene: TRBJ2-3
CDR3aa: CASNRQGETDTQYF

abundance: .
v_gene: TRBV29-1
j_gene: TRBJ2-3
CDR3aa: CSVADWRLSTDTQYF

abundance: .
v_gene: TRBV5-4
j_gene: TRBJ2-7
CDR3aa: CASSRGGALEQYF

abundance: .
v_gene: TRBV7-2
j_gene: TRBJ2-3
CDR3aa: CASSLALARTTDTQYF

abundance: .
v_gene: TRBV18
j_gene: TRBJ2-1
CDR3aa: CASSPGGSYNEQFF

abundance: .
v_gene: TRBV5-1
j_gene: TRBJ2-3
CDR3aa: CASSLGAPDTQYF

abundance: .
v_gene: TRBV7-8
j_gene: TRBJ1-4
CDR3aa: CASKGTGFNEKLFF

abundance: .
v_gene: TRBV7-8
j_gene: TRBJ2-7
CDR3aa: CASSLGFSGQGYEQYF

abundance: .
v_gene: TRBV6-1
j_gene: TRBJ1-4
CDR3aa: CASSRGGATNEKLFF

abundance: .
v_gene: TRBV27
j_gene: TRBJ1-6
CDR3aa: CASSPQGQANSPLHF

abundance: .
v_gene: TRBV5-4
j_gene: TRBJ2-5
CDR3aa: CASSSTGKKWETQYF

abundance: .
v_gene: TRBV5-1
j_gene: TRBJ1-3
CDR3aa: CASSWGQGTSGNTIYF

abundance: few
v_gene: TRBV19
j_gene: TRBJ2-3
CDR3aa: CATWASGEGTQYF

abundance: .
v_gene: TRBV5-1
j_gene: TRBJ1-2
CDR3aa: CASSFQTGNGYTF

abundance: once
v_gene: TRBV30
j_gene: TRBJ2-1
CDR3aa: CAWWPRDLSYNEQFF

abundance: .
v_gene: TRBV6-5
j_gene: TRBJ2-1
CDR3aa: CATGTANIEQFF

abundance: .
v_gene: TRBV5-1
j_gene: TRBJ1-1
CDR3aa: CASSGEGLPNTEAFF

abundance: .
v_gene: TRBV5-6
j_gene: TRBJ2-1
CDR3aa: CASSFPGEQFF

abundance: .
v_gene: TRBV6-5
j_gene: TRBJ2-7
CDR3aa: CASSYSELEFYEQYF

abundance: .
v_gene: TRBV5-6
j_gene: TRBJ1-1
CDR3aa: CASSLAKDTVNTEAFF

abundance: .
v_gene: TRBV4-1
j_gene: TRBJ2-3
CDR3aa: CASSQAGGTDTQYF

abundance: few
v_gene: TRBV11-2
j_gene: TRBJ2-2
CDR3aa: CASSAQRAELFF

abundance: .
v_gene: TRBV7-8
j_gene: TRBJ2-5
CDR3aa: CASSSLAGGRETQYF

abundance: .
v_gene: TRBV2
j_gene: TRBJ1-2
CDR3aa: CASSDMMGRYGYTF

abundance: .
v_gene: TRBV30
j_gene: TRBJ2-1
CDR3aa: CAWKRGTGVSYNEQFF

abundance: .
v_gene: TRBV5-1
j_gene: TRBJ2-3
CDR3aa: CASSSILAGGPDTQYF

abundance: once
v_gene: TRBV7-8
j_gene: TRBJ2-3
CDR3aa: CASSRLDRVYTQYF

abundance: .
v_gene: TRBV7-2
j_gene: TRBJ2-6
CDR3aa: CASSSQISGANVLTF

abundance: .
v_gene: TRBV5-6
j_gene: TRBJ2-3
CDR3aa: CASSQGLLGDTQYF

abundance: .
v_gene: TRBV7-8
j_gene: TRBJ2-3
CDR3aa: CASSFGGTNTDTQYF

abundance: .
v_gene: TRBV27
j_gene: TRBJ1-5
CDR3aa: CASSLFFGDLRNQPQHF

abundance: .
v_gene: TRBV6-5
j_gene: TRBJ1-2
CDR3aa: CASTERGTAYGYTF

abundance: .
v_gene: TRBV6-1
j_gene: TRBJ1-4
CDR3aa: CASRPGAYEKLFF

abundance: once
v_gene: TRBV10-2
j_gene: TRBJ1-2
CDR3aa: CASSRGQDGYTF

abundance: .
v_gene: TRBV18
j_gene: TRBJ1-1
CDR3aa: CASSRTRVSVNTEAFF

abundance: .
v_gene: TRBV6-1
j_gene: TRBJ1-5
CDR3aa: CASSSLTGLNQPQHF

abundance: few
v_gene: TRBV15
j_gene: TRBJ1-4
CDR3aa: CATSGGQVGEKLFF

abundance: .
v_gene: TRBV5-1
j_gene: TRBJ2-3
CDR3aa: CASSLVGYPSSDTQYF

abundance: .
v_gene: TRBV5-1
j_gene: TRBJ2-7
CDR3aa: CASSLSGDNAYEQYF

abundance: .
v_gene: TRBV7-8
j_gene: TRBJ2-6
CDR3aa: CASSSGLAGRPSGANVLTF

abundance: few
v_gene: TRBV14
j_gene: TRBJ1-2
CDR3aa: CASSRDSYYGYTF

abundance: .
v_gene: TRBV14
j_gene: TRBJ1-3
CDR3aa: CASSPPGSPGNTIYF

abundance: .
v_gene: TRBV19
j_gene: TRBJ2-5
CDR3aa: CASTEGQGVRETQYF

abundance: once
v_gene: TRBV5-1
j_gene: TRBJ2-1
CDR3aa: CASSTGTSGPYNEQFF

abundance: many
v_gene: TRBV6-1
j_gene: TRBJ2-6
CDR3aa: CASIKWGTGANVLTF

abundance: .
v_gene: TRBV5-6
j_gene: TRBJ1-4
CDR3aa: CASSPGGGREKLFF

abundance: .
v_gene: TRBV25-1
j_gene: TRBJ1-4
CDR3aa: CASSGGPGNEKLFF

abundance: .
v_gene: TRBV5-4
j_gene: TRBJ1-3
CDR3aa: CASSLGGQALSGNTIYF

abundance: .
v_gene: TRBV7-9
j_gene: TRBJ2-1
CDR3aa: CASSVRQGQYNEQFF

abundance: .
v_gene: TRBV6-1
j_gene: TRBJ2-5
CDR3aa: CASSEPFHGTGGSQGTQYF